This entry features one T cell receptor beta chain sequence. The antigen it binds to is not known. Per-base qualities were not stored, and no clone one base away is much larger. The data stem from a study of immune characteristics of hereditary and idiopathic chronic pancreatitis. About the full investigation: Local pancreatic immune cells and TCRbeta repertoires were profiled in hereditary and idiopathic chronic pancreatitis and were compared with control organ donor pancreases. TCRbeta sequencing was performed on about five control pancreases, seven or eight hereditary chronic pancreatitis pancreases and about six idiopathic chronic pancreatitis pancreases. The gDNA-based approach was selected because minimal in vitro experimental manipulation of pancreas-infiltrating T cells was involved.

The CDR3 covers 15 residues, taking in both the cysteine and the phenylalanine. The kept DNA is CDR3 alone, 45 bases in frame from the first base. The germline ends are 11 bases apart after V is trimmed by 4 bases and J by 0 bases. CDR1 and CDR2 are read off the germline V gene (reference sequence) as SGHNT and YYREEE. Overall study results and their limits: Both chronic pancreatitis groups showed significantly increased TCRbeta repertoire diversity and reduced clonality versus controls. Hereditary and idiopathic chronic pancreatitis differed in Vbeta-Jbeta gene family usage, including TRBV10, TRBV19, TRBV23 and TRBV5. Chronic pancreatitis caused by alcohol use was not included in the study. Because patient tissue could only be obtained at the time of TPIAT, differences in disease duration may have influenced the immune findings. Among about 13 chronic pancreatitis patients, a positive correlation was found between numbers of productive TCR rearrangements and disease severity scores.

The protocol used for the library was the immunoSEQ multiplex PCR assay. The TCRbeta CDR3 region and neighboring sequences were amplified from pancreatic genomic DNA and then sequenced. As for how the authors treated the data: Productive clonality and productive rearrangement counts were measured along with repertoire diversity, which was expressed as a mean normalized Shannon-Wiener index. Control and chronic pancreatitis repertoire metrics were compared by means of the nonparametric Mann-Whitney U test. A shared clonotype was defined as a CDR3beta sequence with the same amino acid composition and length across subjects. The immuneACCESS repertoire file appears here via TCRdb, limited to in-frame rearrangements. These files lack a portion of the clones; in checked studies, under half of the deficit traces to unresolved V genes, and the cause of the others is not known. Clonal size and the V and J genes are those of that table, whereas D and trimming came from the DNA. Recorded for this sample are about 14,000 clones; more than 60% of them occurred a single time. The ten largest clonotypes hold 13% to 15% of the sample.

Chronic pancreatitis pancreas tissue came from patients undergoing total pancreatectomy with islet autotransplantation (TPIAT). No known history of diabetes was present in the included chronic pancreatitis patients. For TCRbeta sequencing, genomic DNA was extracted directly from bulk pancreas tissue without sorting T cells. Pancreas tissues were collected consecutively from patients and organ donors at two US centers. The receptor's source is a human donor with chronic pancreatitis. The sequenced sample was pancreas tissue with hereditary chronic pancreatitis. Recombination linked TRBV5-4 to TRBJ1-3; TRBD1 is a possible D gene, resting on 6 matching bases. The CDR3 has the sequence CASSVDSLSGNTIYF. DNA sequence: TGTGCCAGCAGCGTGGACAGCCTCTCTGGAAACACCATATATTTT.